This TCR beta chain was identified during a study of blood T cell repertoires in COVID-19. The data were produced by immunoSEQ multiplex PCR, yet TCRdb's version contains in-frame clones alone and is incomplete. Of 130,000 to 150,000 clones in the sample, 75% to 90% are singletons; the top ten hold about 11%. Germline CDR1 is LNHDA and CDR2 is SQIVND (reference sequence). The CDR3 is made up of 15 amino acids. Trimming pared 8 bases from V and 2 bases from J, leaving 16 bases between. Self-reported history from a screening survey and questionnaire set each donor's cohort. Cohort 3 recovery required two negative PCRs, clearance, or symptom resolution.

Source material: PBMCs or T cells enriched from blood (not recorded which). The sequence derives from a man aged 55 to 69 who had recovered from COVID-19. This chain joins TRBV19 and TRBJ1-5; D not certain. The CDR3 here is CASPTVFRGNQPQHF. For the CDR3, the DNA is TGTGCCAGTCCCACGGTATTTCGCGGCAATCAGCCCCAGCATTTT.